A selection of T cell receptor beta chains follows, all from one sample in a study of T cell responses to AZD1222 COVID-19 vaccine. Repertoires were generated with immunoSEQ multiplex PCR, while TCRdb's copy carries only in-frame clones and drops some. The table lists some 91,000 clones, 89% of them singletons, with 2.4% in the top ten. The material was peripheral blood, obtained on day 0 of AZD1222 vaccination. The receptors derive from an adult in good health. The CDR3 runs from the conserved cysteine through the conserved F or W. D genes are given only for firm matches. Some rows mark clone size as missing; the rest say once, few, many or name a class of expanded clone.

v_gene	d_gene	j_gene	abundance	CDR3nt	CDR3aa
TRBV5-1	.	TRBJ1-6	.	TGCGCCAGCAGCTTGTTGGGGATCACCTATAATTCACCCCTCCACTTT	CASSLLGITYNSPLHF
TRBV7-8	TRBD2	TRBJ2-7	.	TGTGCCAGCAGCTTAACACGTTGGGGGGGCGAGCAGTACTTC	CASSLTRWGGEQYF
TRBV5-6	.	TRBJ2-5	once	TGTGCCAGCAGCTGGGGACCAACGGTTAAAGAGACCCAGTACTTC	CASSWGPTVKETQYF
TRBV6-5	TRBD1	TRBJ1-5	few	TGTGCCAGCAGCCAGACAGGGGGCAATCAGCCCCAGCATTTT	CASSQTGGNQPQHF
TRBV7-4	TRBD2	TRBJ2-7	once	TGTGCCAGCAATCCTTCCCTGGCTAGCGGAGCCCCCTACGAGCAGTACTTC	CASNPSLASGAPYEQYF
TRBV9	.	TRBJ2-3	.	TGTGCCAGCAGCGAACTAGCAGATACGCAGTATTTT	CASSELADTQYF
TRBV6-1	.	TRBJ1-5	.	TGTGCCAGCAGTGAAGCTGGGCCAAATCAGCCCCAGCATTTT	CASSEAGPNQPQHF
TRBV7-6	.	TRBJ2-3	.	TGTGCCAGCAGCTTAGGGGCGGGGCGGACAGATACGCAGTATTTT	CASSLGAGRTDTQYF
TRBV2	TRBD2	TRBJ2-2	.	TGTGCCAGCAGGACTAGCGGGAGCGGGTACACCGGGGAGCTGTTTTTT	CASRTSGSGYTGELFF
TRBV21-1	.	TRBJ1-3	.	TGTGCCAGCAGCAAGTACCGGACCCATGGAAACACCATATATTTT	CASSKYRTHGNTIYF
TRBV6-5	.	TRBJ2-5	.	TGTGCCAGCATGCGCAGCTTGGGAGAGACCCAGTACTTC	CASMRSLGETQYF
TRBV5-1	TRBD2	TRBJ2-7	few	TGCGCCAGCAGCTTGGGGTGGGGGACTAGCGGATCCTACGAGCAGTACTTC	CASSLGWGTSGSYEQYF
TRBV27	.	TRBJ1-1	.	TGTGCCAGCAGTTTTTGGGTTGGGGGATTTCCTTTCTTT	CASSFWVGGFPFF
TRBV5-1	TRBD1	TRBJ1-1	.	TGCGCCAGCAGCGGACAGGGGGCATCGATTGAAGCTTTCTTT	CASSGQGASIEAFF
TRBV2	TRBD2	TRBJ2-2	.	TGTGCCACCGGACTAGGGTCTACAATCGGGGAGCTGTTTTTT	CATGLGSTIGELFF
TRBV19	.	TRBJ2-4	.	TGTGCCAGTAGAGGGACAGCCAAAAACATTCAGTACTTC	CASRGTAKNIQYF
TRBV3-1/TRBV3-2	.	TRBJ1-2	.	TGTGCCAGCAGCCAATTATTCCCCAGAACCTATGGCTACACCTTC	CASSQLFPRTYGYTF
TRBV5-1	.	TRBJ2-7	.	TGCGCCAGCAGCCGAAAGAGCGGTAGCTACGAGCAGTACTTC	CASSRKSGSYEQYF
TRBV7-3	TRBD1	TRBJ2-3	.	TGTGCCAGCAGCCCGACAGGGACACCCACAGATACGCAGTATTTT	CASSPTGTPTDTQYF
TRBV4-2	TRBD1	TRBJ1-1	.	TGTGCCAGCAGCCGGGGACAGTTCATGAACACTGAAGCTTTCTTT	CASSRGQFMNTEAFF
TRBV20-1	TRBD1	TRBJ1-4	.	TGCAGTGCAAGTCTACAGGGGTTGAATGAAAAACTGTTTTTT	CSASLQGLNEKLFF
TRBV11-3	.	TRBJ2-1	.	TGTGCCAGCAGTCCCGGACTTGCCCTGAGCTCCTACAATGAGCAGTTCTTC	CASSPGLALSSYNEQFF
TRBV6-4	TRBD2	TRBJ2-3	.	TGTGCCAGCAGTGAAACTAGCGGGGGCACAGATACGCAGTATTTT	CASSETSGGTDTQYF
TRBV2	.	TRBJ1-1	.	TGTGCCAGCAGGAACGTGGGGGAGATGATTCTGGCTGAAGCTTTCTTT	CASRNVGEMILAEAFF
TRBV15	.	TRBJ2-2	.	TGTGCCACCAGCAGAGATCGGTTTAGGCGGGGGCCCCCCGGGGAGCTGTTTTTT	CATSRDRFRRGPPGELFF
TRBV6-1	TRBD2	TRBJ2-2	.	TGTGCCAGCAGTGAAGAAGCGGGAGGGCCCGGGGAGCTGTTTTTT	CASSEEAGGPGELFF
TRBV19	.	TRBJ2-6	.	TGTGCCAGTAGCCCGGGACCCCCCAGACCTGGGGCCAACGTCCTGACTTTC	CASSPGPPRPGANVLTF
TRBV7-3	.	TRBJ1-1	.	TGTGCCAGCAGCTTTTCAAAGAACACTGAAGCTTTCTTT	CASSFSKNTEAFF
TRBV7-7	TRBD1	TRBJ2-3	.	TGTGCTAGCAGCTTAGGACAGGGTTTCACAGATACGCAGTATTTT	CASSLGQGFTDTQYF
TRBV18	.	TRBJ1-3	once	TGTGCCAGCTCACCAGAATCGAGGATCAACACCATATATTTT	CASSPESRINTIYF